The next 18 T cell receptor beta chains were all read from a single sample in a study of cytomegalovirus exposure and HLA in healthy donors. A multiplex PCR was run with 60 Vbeta primers and 13 Jbeta primers. Measured with immunoSEQ multiplex PCR; TCRdb has only the in-frame clones, and not every one. The sample records under 150,000 clones, roughly 80% being singletons. The sample taken for sequencing was PBMCs. These receptors were collected from a woman in her thirties or forties in good health and CMV-seropositive.

The CDR3 region has the DNA TGTGCCAGCAGCTATGGGGCGCAGGATTGGTCACCCCTCCACTTT. Its translation: CASSYGAQDWSPLHF. The chain has TRBV11-2 and TRBJ1-6; a possible D gene is TRBD1 (5 bases). The V and J ends lost 4 bases and 10 bases respectively, with 17 bases between them. Germline CDR1 reads SGHAT; CDR2 reads FQNNGV. The CDR3 is made up of 15 amino acids.

This rearrangement joins TRBV18 to TRBJ1-2; 7 bases agree with TRBD1. The trim removed 4 bases at V and 0 bases at J, leaving 5 bases unmatched. From germline, CDR1 is KGHSH and CDR2 LQKENI. This CDR3 has 15 amino acids. CDR3 in amino acids: CASSLKQGPNYGYTF. CDR3 nucleotides: TGTGCCAGCTCACTAAAACAGGGGCCTAACTATGGCTACACCTTC.

The CDR3 nucleotides are TGCGCCAGCAGCTTGGGTCGGAGCTCCTACAATGAGCAGTTCTTC. Its protein is CASSLGRSSYNEQFF. The gene calls are TRBV5-1 and TRBJ2-1; D is unresolved. This CDR3 is built from 15 residues. Germline CDR1 reads SGHRS; CDR2 reads YFSETQ. Trimming took 0 bases from V and 0 from J, leaving 7 bases between them.

The chain employs TRBV7-2 and TRBJ2-5; maybe TRBD2 (6 bases). Between the trimmed V and J ends, which lost 1 base and 1 base, there was a span of 10 bases. There are 15 residues in the CDR3. Germline V gene sequence: CDR1 SGHTA, CDR2 FQGNSA. The chain's CDR3 is CASSLDLAVQETQYF. The CDR3 region has the DNA TGTGCCAGCAGCTTAGATTTAGCGGTCCAAGAGACCCAGTACTTC.

The rearrangement links TRBV5-1 to TRBJ2-7; 7 nucleotides match TRBD1. V trimming: 7 bases; J trimming: 3 bases; junction bases outside the gene matches: 13. The germline gives CDR1 SGHRS, CDR2 YFSETQ. The CDR3 extends over 15 amino acids. CDR3 DNA sequence: TGCGCCAGCCGTCGCCCCCGGCAGGGGGACTACGAGCAGTACTTC. Its protein product is CASRRPRQGDYEQYF.

The chain combines TRBV1 with TRBJ2-5; TRBD2 reflects the table's D call only, with no check against the DNA. TRBV1 is recorded as a pseudogene. CDR3 length equals 18 residues. In DNA form, the CDR3 reads TGCACCAGCAGCCAAGGTGGGACCCCCCGGGACTACCAAGAGACCCAGTACTTC. It translates to CTSSQGGTPRDYQETQYF.

The DNA for the CDR3 is TGCGCCAGCAGCCAGGGGACTAGCGGGAATCCCGGCTCCTACGAGCAGTACTTC. It yields the protein CASSQGTSGNPGSYEQYF. This chain uses TRBV10-2 with TRBJ2-7; 13 nucleotides match TRBD2. V was pared by 6 bases and J by 0 bases, with 11 bases of the junction left unmatched. In germline, CDR1 is WSHSY, CDR2 SAAADI. The CDR3 is 18 amino acids.

The chain couples TRBV15 to TRBJ2-1; TRBD1 matches at 8 bases. The germline V gene encodes CDR1 LNHNV and CDR2 YYDKDF (reference sequence). The V gene end was trimmed by 5 bases and the J gene end by 9 bases; junction bases not matched to a gene: 6. This CDR3 is built from 13 residues. The CDR3 coding sequence is TGTGCCACCAGCTGGACAGGGACGGGTGAGCAGTTCTTC. It yields the protein CATSWTGTGEQFF.

This sequence joins TRBV25-1 and TRBJ1-2, with no clear D. CDR3 length: 11 amino acids. Germline CDR1 MGHDK, CDR2 SYGVNS. V was clipped by 5 bases and J by 3 bases, with 4 bases between them. Here the CDR3 reads CASSYYYGYTF. CDR3 bases: TGTGCCAGCAGTTACTACTATGGCTACACCTTC.

V usage is TRBV28 and J usage is TRBJ2-1; D is possibly TRBD2 (5 bases). V was pared by 2 bases and J by 0 bases, with 11 bases between. The germline V gene has CDR1 MDHEN and CDR2 SYDVKM. This CDR3 has 16 amino acids. The CDR3 sequence is CASSLRLGSSYNEQFF. Here the CDR3 DNA reads TGTGCCAGCAGTTTAAGGTTAGGGAGCTCCTACAATGAGCAGTTCTTC.

V gene TRBV29-1 combines with J gene TRBJ1-1; 9 bases match TRBD1. Germline V gene sequence: CDR1 SQVTM, CDR2 ANQGSEA. Germline trimming cut 6 bases from V and 4 bases from J; bases unmatched to any gene: 6. This CDR3 has 13 amino acids. The CDR3 loop is CSVDGTGITEAFF. The DNA of the CDR3 is TGCAGCGTAGATGGGACAGGGATCACTGAAGCTTTCTTT.

The CDR3 bases are TGCGCCAGCAGCCGTGGATATCGTGTGGACCGCGGGGCCTACGAGCAGTACTTC. Its protein product is CASSRGYRVDRGAYEQYF. J is TRBJ2-7 and V is TRBV10-2; the D gene is possibly TRBD2 (6 bases). Germline CDR1 reads WSHSY; CDR2 reads SAAADI. The V gene lost 6 bases and the J gene lost 2 bases, with 26 bases spanning the gap. This CDR3 has 18 residues.

This sequence joins TRBV6-1 and TRBJ2-5; tentatively, D is TRBD1 (6 bases). Between the trimmed V and J ends, which lost 1 base and 2 bases, there was a span of 8 bases. The CDR3 is 14 residues long. Germline-derived CDR1 and CDR2 are MNHNS and SASEGT. The CDR3 DNA reads as TGTGCCAGCAGTGAAGTAAGGGGGCAAGAGACCCAGTACTTC. Its protein is CASSEVRGQETQYF.

V gene TRBV11-2 combines with J gene TRBJ2-5, with 10 positions matching TRBD1. CDR3 length: 15 residues. CDR1 and CDR2 from the germline V gene are SGHAT and FQNNGV. Losses at the gene ends were 4 bases for V and 5 bases for J; bases not matched to a gene: 7. The CDR3 loop is CASSSLTGGQETQYF. The CDR3 coding sequence is TGTGCCAGCAGCTCCCTGACAGGGGGCCAGGAGACCCAGTACTTC.

The sample holds one count of this clone. The rearrangement joins TRBV6-5 to TRBJ1-5; D is unclear. Germline V gene data show CDR1 as MNHEY and CDR2 as SVGAGI. Deletions cut 5 bases from V and 6 bases from J, with 11 bases between. The CDR3 is 13 amino acids. The CDR3 loop is CASSSNRGQPQHF. The DNA for the CDR3 is TGTGCCAGCAGTAGTAACCGCGGTCAGCCCCAGCATTTT.

The chain recombines TRBV28 with TRBJ2-5; 8 bases are shared with TRBD2. The CDR3 runs 12 residues. J gave up 6 bases and V 7 bases, and 4 bases lay outside the gene matches. In germline, CDR1 is MDHEN, CDR2 SYDVKM. This chain's CDR3 is CASTGGGKTQYF. CDR3 in DNA: TGTGCCAGCACGGGAGGGGGAAAGACCCAGTACTTC.

The CDR3 DNA sequence: TGTGCCAGCAGCCAAGGAGGCAATGAGCAGTTCTTC. Residues: CASSQGGNEQFF. The rearrangement joins TRBV4-2 to TRBJ2-1; D uncertain. V was clipped by 1 base and J by 6 bases, with 4 bases between them. The CDR3 totals 12 residues. The germline V gene encodes CDR1 LGHNA and CDR2 YNFKEQ.

The CDR3 spells CASREQGTTGELFF. As DNA, the CDR3 is TGTGCCAGCAGGGAGCAGGGAACGACCGGGGAGCTGTTTTTT. V gene TRBV25-1 combines with J gene TRBJ2-2; possible D gene TRBD1, 5 bases. Germline V gives CDR1 MGHDK, CDR2 SYGVNS. V lost 6 bases and J lost 5, with 13 bases in between. This CDR3 is built from 14 residues.